The source of this TCR beta chain is a study of blood T cell repertoires in COVID-19. In regard to this clone: This CDR3 is also generated by other DNA sequences in the sample.

Libraries were prepared by immunoSEQ multiplex PCR; TCRdb keeps only in-frame clonotypes and omits some of them. Among 300,000 to 400,000 clones listed, more than 85% were seen once. Categorization into cohorts depended on clinical history that participants reported. The V end was cut by 1 base, the J end by 2 bases, with 8 bases between. CDR1 and CDR2 from the germline V gene are SEHNR and FQNEAQ (reference sequence). The CDR3 has 14 amino acids. The chain employs TRBV7-9 and TRBJ1-2; D is perhaps TRBD1 (5 bases). The sequence was collected from a woman under 40 who had recovered from COVID-19. The sequenced sample was PBMCs or T cells enriched from blood (not recorded which). CDR3 residues: CASSLGSGNYGYTF. In DNA, the CDR3 is TGTGCCAGCAGCTTAGGGTCAGGGAACTATGGCTACACCTTC.